This is a list of T cell receptor beta chains from one sample in a study of Ad26.COV2.S vaccination and SARS-CoV-2 variants. Method: immunoSEQ multiplex PCR; TCRdb's copy keeps in-frame clones and lacks some. Counted here are 300,000 to 400,000 clones, 70% to 90% occurring once; the ten biggest clones make up around 3%. This specimen was peripheral blood, taken in a trial of Ad26.COV2.S vaccine versus placebo. The receptor set was obtained from a person between 18 and 59 years old who received the Ad26.COV2.S COVID-19 vaccine or a placebo. Both conserved end residues are part of each CDR3. A D gene is named only where the DNA matches it firmly. Clone size is shown for a subset of rows, as once, few, many or a class of expanded clone.

>TRBJ2-1|TRBV5-6|.|.
CASSFGTGYNEQFF
TGTGCCAGCAGCTTCGGGACGGGATACAATGAGCAGTTCTTC
>TRBJ2-7|TRBV3-1/TRBV3-2|.|.
CASRQHGGDEQYF
TGTGCCAGCAGACAACACGGGGGCGACGAGCAGTACTTC
>TRBJ2-7|TRBV7-7|.|.
CASSSSIGRVTYEQYF
TGTGCTAGCAGCTCCAGTATAGGCAGGGTAACCTACGAGCAGTACTTC
>TRBJ2-7|TRBV4-1|.|.
CASSQAPGSIYEQYF
TGCGCCAGCAGCCAAGCGCCAGGGAGCATTTACGAGCAGTACTTC
>TRBJ2-5|TRBV7-8|.|TRBD2
CASSPRLAGTKETQYF
TGTGCCAGCAGCCCCAGACTAGCGGGGACGAAAGAGACCCAGTACTTC
>TRBJ2-7|TRBV28|.|.
CASSLGEGALYF
TGTGCCAGCAGTTTAGGGGAGGGGGCGTTGTACTTC
>TRBJ1-4|TRBV18|once|.
CASSPLGHATNEKLFF
TGTGCCAGCTCACCACTGGGACACGCAACTAATGAAAAACTGTTTTTT
>TRBJ2-7|TRBV24-1|.|.
CATSAGGFAYEQYF
TGTGCCACCAGCGCAGGGGGGTTTGCCTACGAGCAGTACTTC
>TRBJ1-2|TRBV15|.|.
CATSRETASGGYTF
TGTGCCACCAGCAGAGAGACGGCCTCTGGTGGCTACACCTTC
>TRBJ2-4|TRBV7-2|once|TRBD2
CASSLSTGGTNIQYF
TGTGCCAGCAGCTTATCTACGGGGGGGACGAACATTCAGTACTTC
>TRBJ2-1|TRBV11-3|.|TRBD1
CASSLGQGASYNEQFF
TGTGCCAGCAGCTTGGGACAGGGGGCGTCCTACAATGAGCAGTTCTTC
>TRBJ2-5|TRBV11-2|.|TRBD2
CASSPGVASGGQETQYF
TGTGCCAGCAGCCCAGGGGTGGCTAGCGGGGGCCAAGAGACCCAGTACTTC
>TRBJ1-1|TRBV19|few|.
CASSIVPDMNTEAFF
TGTGCCAGTAGTATAGTTCCAGACATGAACACTGAAGCTTTCTTT
>TRBJ2-1|TRBV6-2/TRBV6-3|.|TRBD2
CASSYNSGSMDEQFF
TGTGCCAGCAGTTATAACAGCGGGAGTATGGATGAGCAGTTCTTC
>TRBJ1-3|TRBV28|.|.
CATHPDLSGNTIYF
TGTGCCACCCACCCGGACCTTTCTGGAAACACCATATATTTT
>TRBJ1-3|TRBV5-6|.|.
CASSLRGGPGNTIYF
TGTGCCAGCAGCTTGCGCGGGGGACCTGGAAACACCATATATTTT
>TRBJ2-1|TRBV18|.|TRBD1
CASSPPGGTGLDNEQFF
TGTGCCAGCTCACCCCCGGGCGGGACAGGGCTCGACAATGAGCAGTTCTTC
>TRBJ1-3|TRBV2|.|TRBD1
CASRGDSENTIYF
TGTGCCAGCAGAGGGGACAGTGAAAACACCATATATTTT
>TRBJ2-5|TRBV5-1|once|.
CASSLQGIQETQYF
TGCGCCAGCAGCTTGCAGGGAATACAAGAGACCCAGTACTTC
>TRBJ2-1|TRBV6-5|.|.
CASSFGRRDNEQFF
TGTGCCAGCAGTTTCGGCAGGAGAGACAATGAGCAGTTCTTC
>TRBJ2-7|TRBV28|.|TRBD1
CASSNSGQGVPHEQYF
TGTGCCAGCAGTAACTCGGGACAGGGAGTCCCCCACGAGCAGTACTTC
>TRBJ2-7|TRBV10-1|.|TRBD1
CASSSGQNYEQYF
TGCGCCAGCAGTTCGGGACAGAACTACGAGCAGTACTTC
>TRBJ2-2|TRBV5-5|once|TRBD1
CASSFGGTVGFRTGELFF
TGTGCCAGCAGCTTTGGTGGGACAGTGGGTTTTAGGACCGGGGAGCTGTTTTTT
>TRBJ2-7|TRBV7-9|.|.
CASRPQGRGVSYEQYF
TGTGCCAGCAGACCACAGGGGAGGGGAGTCTCCTACGAGCAGTACTTC
>TRBJ1-2|TRBV3-1/TRBV3-2|.|.
CASSPDSNYGYTF
TGTGCCAGCAGCCCGGACAGTAACTATGGCTACACCTTC
>TRBJ1-5|TRBV5-1|.|.
CASSSGERNQPQHF
TGCGCCAGCAGCTCGGGGGAGAGGAATCAGCCCCAGCATTTT
>TRBJ1-6|TRBV2|.|TRBD1
CASSGRTGGYNSPLHF
TGTGCCAGCAGTGGGCGGACAGGGGGATATAATTCACCCCTCCACTTT
>TRBJ1-2|TRBV6-2/TRBV6-3|once|.
CASSYSNPYGGYTF
TGTGCCAGCAGTTACTCGAACCCCTACGGGGGCTACACCTTC
>TRBJ1-3|TRBV28|.|.
CASSLDGSSGNTIYF
TGTGCCAGCAGTCTCGACGGGAGCTCTGGAAACACCATATATTTT
>TRBJ2-7|TRBV18|.|.
CASSPLESAEQYF
TGTGCCAGCTCACCACTGGAGAGCGCCGAGCAGTACTTC
>TRBJ1-6|TRBV27|.|TRBD1
CASGRQGGSPLHF
TGTGCCAGCGGAAGACAGGGGGGTTCACCCCTCCACTTT
>TRBJ2-5|TRBV3-1/TRBV3-2|.|TRBD2
CASSQDSGGARETQYF
TGTGCCAGCAGCCAAGATAGCGGGGGGGCCCGGGAGACCCAGTACTTC
>TRBJ1-5|TRBV19|.|TRBD1
CASSTYGQGGLPQHF
TGTGCCAGTAGTACCTATGGACAGGGGGGTTTGCCCCAGCATTTT
>TRBJ2-2|TRBV7-9|.|TRBD2
CASREIAGKNTGELFF
TGTGCCAGCAGGGAGATAGCGGGGAAGAACACCGGGGAGCTGTTTTTT
>TRBJ1-2|TRBV5-6|.|TRBD1
CASSLKGQGFLHYGYTF
TGTGCCAGCAGCTTGAAGGGACAGGGTTTCCTCCACTATGGCTACACCTTC
>TRBJ1-3|TRBV28|once|.
CASSLRGVGNTIYF
TGTGCCAGCAGTTTACGGGGGGTTGGAAACACCATATATTTT
>TRBJ1-6|TRBV2|.|.
CASSEEGDSPLHF
TGTGCCAGCAGTGAGGAAGGCGATTCACCCCTCCACTTT
>TRBJ1-2|TRBV4-1|.|TRBD1
CASSQSRDRSYGYTF
TGCGCCAGCAGCCAAAGCCGGGACAGGAGCTATGGCTACACCTTC
>TRBJ2-7|TRBV7-2|few|TRBD2
CASSFERGLYEQYF
TGTGCCAGCAGCTTTGAGCGGGGGCTGTACGAGCAGTACTTC
>TRBJ2-7|TRBV6-5|.|.
CASTNDYYEQYF
TGTGCCAGCACTAATGATTACTACGAGCAGTACTTC
>TRBJ2-7|TRBV6-2/TRBV6-3|.|TRBD1
CASSYGTGVVEQYF
TGTGCCAGCAGTTACGGGACAGGGGTTGTCGAGCAGTACTTC
>TRBJ1-1|TRBV4-3|.|TRBD1
CASSPDRVIGTEAFF
TGCGCCAGCAGCCCAGACAGGGTTATCGGCACTGAAGCTTTCTTT
>TRBJ2-7|TRBV3-1/TRBV3-2|.|TRBD2
CASSQRGTSGRREQYF
TGTGCCAGCAGCCAGAGAGGGACTAGCGGGAGGCGCGAGCAGTACTTC